The 8 T cell receptor beta chains below all came from one sample that was sequenced in a study of T cell responses to AZD1222 COVID-19 vaccine. The assay was immunoSEQ multiplex PCR, and TCRdb's table has in-frame clones only and misses some. The sample records 95,000 to 110,000 clones, about nine tenths being singletons. The sample was peripheral blood, taken 28 days after the second dose of the MenACWY control vaccine. Source of these receptors: an adult who received the MenACWY meningococcal vaccine as a control.

This clone was counted a single time. The chain joins TRBV14 to TRBJ2-7; TRBD1 agrees at 10 bases. Germline CDR1 SGHDN, CDR2 FVKESK. V shed 4 bases and J 6 bases; nucleotides not matched to a gene: 6. This CDR3 comprises 14 residues. The CDR3: CASSRGQGVGEQYF. CDR3 coding DNA: TGTGCCAGCAGCCGCGGACAGGGGGTCGGCGAGCAGTACTTC.

The rearrangement joins TRBV19 to TRBJ1-4; no definite D call. From germline, CDR1 is LNHDA and CDR2 SQIVND (reference sequence). The CDR3 is 16 amino acids. Trimming cost V 1 base and J 0 bases, with 9 bases left between them. CDR3 DNA sequence: TGTGCCAGTAGTATAGGGGAACAGTCAACTAATGAAAAACTGTTTTTT. The encoded protein is CASSIGEQSTNEKLFF.

CDR3 DNA sequence: TGTGCCATCAGGGACGGAGACAATCAGCCCCAGCATTTT. Protein product: CAIRDGDNQPQHF. This chain joins TRBV10-3 and TRBJ1-5; D gene uncertain. The length of the CDR3 is 13 residues. V was trimmed by 6 bases and J by 3 bases, leaving 9 bases between them. Germline lookup yields CDR1 ENHRY and CDR2 SYGVKD.

This chain uses TRBV29-1 with TRBJ1-2; no clear D gene. Trimming stripped 7 bases from V and 4 bases from J, with 13 bases between. Looked up from germline, CDR1 is SQVTM and CDR2 is ANQGSEA. This CDR3 has 12 residues. CDR3 amino acids: CSASDGLYGYTF. The CDR3 DNA reads TGCAGCGCCTCTGACGGACTCTATGGCTACACCTTC.

The chain combines TRBV6-5 with TRBJ1-5; 7 positions agree with TRBD1. CDR3 length: 14 residues. With 4 bases clipped from V and 5 bases from J, the junction kept 5 bases outside the gene matches. Germline-derived CDR1 and CDR2 are MNHEY and SVGAGI. The CDR3, as DNA: TGTGCCAGCAGTTCGGGACAGAGATATCAGCCCCAGCATTTT. It yields the protein CASSSGQRYQPQHF.

This clone occurred a few times. The chain combines TRBV6-1 with TRBJ1-6; 9 bases match TRBD1. The CDR3 length is 15 residues. CDR1 and CDR2 (germline): MNHNS, SASEGT. Losses at the gene ends were 2 bases for V and 9 bases for J; bases not matched to a gene: 5. The CDR3: CASSEQQGAGSPLHF. For the CDR3, the DNA is TGTGCCAGCAGTGAACAACAGGGGGCGGGTTCACCCCTCCACTTT.

The chain uses TRBV25-1 and TRBJ1-5, with D perhaps TRBD1 (5 bases). The length of the CDR3 is 17 residues. Germline V lookup: CDR1 MGHDK, CDR2 SYGVNS. V lost 2 bases and J 4 bases, leaving 18 bases between the germline ends. The CDR3 loop reads CASSEESSGTDNQPQHF. The CDR3 nucleotides read TGTGCCAGCAGTGAAGAATCTTCAGGGACGGATAATCAGCCCCAGCATTTT. Variable domain in full (rest from reference TRBV25-1 and TRBJ1-5): EADIYQTPRYLVIGTGKKITLECSQTMGHDKMYWYQQDPGMELHLIHYSYGVNSTEKGDLSSESTVSRIRTEHFPLTLESARPSHTSQYLCASSEESSGTDNQPQHFGDGTRLSIL.

The rearrangement joins TRBV5-1 to TRBJ1-1; maybe TRBD1 (5 bases). The CDR3 is 14 amino acids. Looked up from germline, CDR1 is SGHRS and CDR2 is YFSETQ. The V end lost 1 base, the J end lost 3 bases, and 10 bases lay between the germline ends. For the CDR3, the DNA is TGCGCCAGCAGCTTGATCGGGGGGGACACTGAAGCTTTCTTT. Protein product: CASSLIGGDTEAFF.